Included here is one TCR beta chain sequence, with context. V lost 1 base and J 9 bases, leaving 9 bases between the germline ends. This CDR3 is built from 12 residues. CDR1 MDHEN and CDR2 SYDVKM come from the germline V gene. The data originate from a study of shared clonotypes between healthy human individuals. The method was immunoSEQ multiplex PCR; TCRdb's version includes in-frame clones alone and lacks a portion of them. The table shows 2 million to 3 million clones, with approximately 93% occurring only once. This chain joins TRBV28 and TRBJ1-1; perhaps TRBD1 as D (6 bases). Sample: naive CD4+ T cells from PBMCs. Subset: CD45RA+ positively selected. The receptor's source is a young man in good health. Some clones in this sample may be carry-over from other donors' samples. The CDR3 region is CASSLFGQKAFF. Written as DNA, the CDR3 is TGTGCCAGCAGTTTATTTGGACAGAAAGCTTTCTTT.